One sample yielded the 25 T cell receptor beta chains listed below, sequenced in a study of CXCR3-negative and CXCR3-positive naive CD8 T cells. Study results and limitations: Compared with CXCR3-negative naive cells, CXCR3-positive naive cells showed more hydrophobic TRB CDR3s.

These receptors' targets are unknown. UMI-labeled TRB cDNA libraries were prepared by 5' RACE. Following a re-call of the 5' RACE reads, TCRdb has one entry per CDR3 protein and lacks DNA. The sample has approximately 8,800 distinct CDR3 sequences. Sequencing was carried out using naive CXCR3+ CD8+ T cells from blood. Subset noted: CD45RO-CCR7+CD27+CD95- naive CD8+ T cells expressing CXCR3 (TNR3+). The receptor source for this set is a human donor in good health. Some clones in this sample may be carry-over from other donors' samples.

This chain uses TRBV28 with TRBJ2-5; without DNA, the TCRdb call of TRBD1 cannot be checked. The CDR3 loop spans 15 amino acids. The germline CDR1 and CDR2 sequences are MDHEN and SYDVKM. The CDR3 reads CASSPLPGNQETQYF.

According to its frequency, this clonotype is medium-sized. The V gene is TRBV3-1, the J gene TRBJ2-5; TCRdb picks TRBD2, but there is no DNA to check that call. Germline CDR1 and CDR2: LGHDT and YNNKEL (reference sequence). This CDR3 contains 17 residues. CDR3: CASSQPGLLFGEETQYF.

The chain is built from TRBV29-1 and TRBJ2-3; the D call of TRBD2 rests on TCRdb alone, since no DNA is present to check it. The CDR3 is made up of 15 amino acids. CDR1 and CDR2 (germline): SQVTM, ANQGSEA. The CDR3 loop is CSVEDSQRNLDTQYF.

Frequency places this clonotype as medium-sized. The V gene is TRBV29-1, the J gene TRBJ1-1. This CDR3 spans 12 amino acids. Looked up from germline, CDR1 is SQVTM and CDR2 is ANQGSEA. The CDR3 sequence: CSVEAGNTEAFF.

This sequence joins TRBV29-1 and TRBJ2-2; TCRdb calls TRBD1, which cannot be checked without DNA. The CDR3 has 14 residues. The germline V gene encodes CDR1 SQVTM and CDR2 ANQGSEA. The CDR3 is CSVAGQANTGELFF.

This clonotype registers medium-sized by frequency. This chain uses TRBV7-2 with TRBJ2-1; there is no DNA to check the TCRdb D call of TRBD2. The CDR3 totals 15 residues. Germline V gives CDR1 SGHTA, CDR2 FQGNSA. The chain's CDR3 is CASNPGLAGIHEQFF.

V gene TRBV29-1 combines with J gene TRBJ2-5. The CDR3 is made up of 12 amino acids. Germline V gene lookup returns CDR1 SQVTM and CDR2 ANQGSEA. CDR3 sequence reads: CSVDRTDGTQYF. Full variable domain (remainder filled in from reference TRBV29-1 and TRBJ2-5): SAVISQKPSRDICQRGTSLTIQCQVDSQVTMMFWYRQQPGQSLTLIATANQGSEATYESGFVIDKFPISRPNLTFSTLTVSNMSPEDSSIYLCSVDRTDGTQYFGPGTRLLVL.

This clonotype is deemed medium-sized by its frequency. The rearrangement links TRBV28 to TRBJ2-1; TCRdb lists TRBD1, though no DNA is available to test this call. The germline V gene has CDR1 MDHEN and CDR2 SYDVKM. The CDR3 contains 14 residues. The CDR3 loop reads CASSADRDHNEQFF. The variable domain in full, with the rest retrieved from reference TRBV28 and TRBJ2-1, is DVKVTQSSRYLVKRTGEKVFLECVQDMDHENMFWYRQDPGLGLRLIYFSYDVKMKEKGDIPEGYSVSREKKERFSLILESASTNQTSMYLCASSADRDHNEQFFGPGTRLTVL.

The genes are TRBV12-3 or TRBV12-4 and TRBJ1-1; TCRdb's D gene call, TRBD1, goes unchecked for lack of DNA. This CDR3 contains 14 residues. The CDR3 sequence is CASSLAPQITEAFF.

The V call is TRBV7-6, the J call TRBJ2-1. The CDR3 is 15 amino acids. Germline CDR1 SGHVS, CDR2 FNYEAQ. This CDR3 reads CASSFTGSSYNEQFF.

This chain uses TRBV29-1 with TRBJ2-3; the TCRdb call, TRBD2, lacks DNA for checking. Germline V gene sequence: CDR1 SQVTM, CDR2 ANQGSEA. The CDR3 runs to 18 residues. The CDR3 region is CSVEGLAGEGARTDTQYF.

This chain links TRBV28 with TRBJ2-2; TCRdb picks TRBD2, but there is no DNA to check that call. The germline CDR1 and CDR2 sequences are MDHEN and SYDVKM. The CDR3 sequence is 16 residues long. CDR3 sequence: CASSFGAGVNTGELFF.

The chain combines TRBV29-1 with TRBJ2-1; TCRdb returns TRBD2, unconfirmable since there is no DNA. Germline V CDR1 and CDR2: SQVTM, ANQGSEA. The CDR3 totals 14 residues. This chain's CDR3 is CSVDASGSYNEQFF.

This clonotype is medium-sized by frequency. The chain uses TRBV29-1 and TRBJ2-5; TCRdb picks TRBD1, but there is no DNA to check that call. The CDR3 loop spans 14 amino acids. Germline values: CDR1 SQVTM, CDR2 ANQGSEA. The CDR3 loop is CSAIGASARETQYF.

The chain combines TRBV6-2 or TRBV6-3 with TRBJ2-5; TCRdb's D call, TRBD2, is unchecked because there is no DNA. The CDR3 runs to 18 residues. The V gene's germline CDR1 is MNHEY and CDR2 SVGEGT. The CDR3 protein is CASSFGLAGPSRQETQYF.

Considering frequency, this clonotype is medium-sized. V is TRBV20-1 and J is TRBJ1-5. Germline V gene data show CDR1 as DFQATT and CDR2 as SNEGSKA (reference sequence). This CDR3 comprises 17 residues. This CDR3 is CSASRFGEREDNQPQHF.

According to its frequency, this clonotype is medium-sized. V gene TRBV25-1 combines with J gene TRBJ2-5; with no DNA, the TCRdb D assignment of TRBD1 cannot be verified. This CDR3 has 17 residues. CDR1 and CDR2 (germline): MGHDK, SYGVNS. The CDR3 spells CASSEDLGRGLQETQYF.

This clonotype is deemed medium-sized by its frequency. This chain links TRBV4-1 with TRBJ1-4; no DNA is available, so the TRBD1 call from TCRdb remains unchecked. This CDR3 is built from 15 residues. Germline V gene sequence: CDR1 MGHRA, CDR2 YSYEKL. CDR3 in amino acids: CASSHRTEGSEKLFF.

Judged by frequency, this clonotype is medium-sized. The chain uses TRBV27 and TRBJ1-5. The length of the CDR3 is 15 residues. Looked up from germline, CDR1 is MNHEY and CDR2 is SMNVEV (reference sequence). This CDR3 is CASSPENLSNQPQHF.

The V call is TRBV3-1, the J call TRBJ2-1; the TRBD2 assignment by TCRdb is unverifiable without DNA. Germline V gene lookup returns CDR1 LGHDT and CDR2 YNNKEL (reference sequence). This CDR3 contains 13 residues. The chain's CDR3 is CATSFGYPNEQFF.

This clonotype counts as medium-sized by frequency. This chain links TRBV7-9 with TRBJ2-1; TCRdb picks TRBD1, but there is no DNA to check that call. Germline V gene data show CDR1 as SEHNR and CDR2 as FQNEAQ (reference sequence). There are 16 residues in the CDR3. This chain's CDR3 is CASSAQGGFAYNEQFF.

Judged by frequency, this clonotype is medium-sized. The chain employs TRBV7-2 and TRBJ1-2. CDR1 and CDR2 (germline): SGHTA, FQGNSA. CDR3 length: 15 residues. The chain's CDR3 is CASSPTSGGYYGYTF. Full variable domain (outside the CDR3, taken from reference TRBV7-2 and TRBJ1-2): GAGVSQSPSNKVTEKGKDVELRCDPISGHTALYWYRQSLGQGLEFLIYFQGNSAPDKSGLPSDRFSAERTGGSVSTLTIQRTQQEDSAVYLCASSPTSGGYYGYTFGSGTRLTVV.

CDR3 protein: CASSLKSSSYEQYF. The rearrangement links TRBV28 to TRBJ2-7. CDR1 is MDHEN and CDR2 is SYDVKM in the germline V gene. The CDR3 spans 14 residues.

The CDR3 region is CASIGGGPWAKNIQYF. The chain has TRBV21-1 and TRBJ2-4; with no DNA, the TCRdb D assignment of TRBD2 cannot be verified. TRBV21-1 is labeled a pseudogene. This CDR3 has 16 amino acids.

V is TRBV7-9 and J is TRBJ2-7. The germline gives CDR1 SEHNR, CDR2 FQNEAQ (reference sequence). The CDR3 runs to 13 residues. CDR3 loop: CASSFQENYEQYF.